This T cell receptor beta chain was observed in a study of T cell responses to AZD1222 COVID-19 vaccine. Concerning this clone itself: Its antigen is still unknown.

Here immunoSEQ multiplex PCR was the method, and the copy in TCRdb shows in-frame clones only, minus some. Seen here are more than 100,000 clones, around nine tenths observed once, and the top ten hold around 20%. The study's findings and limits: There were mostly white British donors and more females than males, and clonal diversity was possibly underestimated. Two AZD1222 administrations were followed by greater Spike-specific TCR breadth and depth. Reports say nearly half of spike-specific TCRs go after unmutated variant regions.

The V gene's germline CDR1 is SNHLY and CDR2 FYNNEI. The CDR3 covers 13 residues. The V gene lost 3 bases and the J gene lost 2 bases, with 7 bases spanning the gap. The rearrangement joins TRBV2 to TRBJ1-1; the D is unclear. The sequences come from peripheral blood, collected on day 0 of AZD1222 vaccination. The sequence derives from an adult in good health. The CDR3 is CASSEGGNTEAFF. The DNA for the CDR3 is TGTGCCAGCAGTGAGGGAGGCAACACTGAAGCTTTCTTT.